These 18 T cell receptor beta chains were sequenced from one sample in a study of early T cells in non-severe SARS-CoV-2 infection. Using its own MiXCR run on the 5' RACE reads, TCRdb lists one record per CDR3 protein. The sample lists 36,000 or so distinct CDR3 sequences; about 3.8% were seen once. The sequenced sample consisted of whole blood. Every receptor here comes from an adult who was a healthcare worker with PCR-confirmed SARS-CoV-2 infection or an uninfected control (not recorded which).

This clonotype was found many times. The V gene is TRBV12-3 or TRBV12-4, the J gene TRBJ2-2; D remains ambiguous. There are 12 residues in the CDR3. The V gene lost 5 bases and the J gene lost 5 bases, with 6 bases spanning the gap. This CDR3 reads CASSLTTGELFF. The CDR3 DNA reads as TGTGCCAGCAGTCTGACGACCGGGGAGCTGTTTTTT.

This clonotype was detected ten times or more. V and J are TRBV18 and TRBJ2-7; 8 bases agree with TRBD2. Trimming took 4 bases from V and 4 from J; bases not matched to a gene: 3. Per the germline V gene, CDR1 is KGHSH and CDR2 is LQKENI. The CDR3 totals 13 residues. The CDR3 reads CASSLPSGYEQYF. The DNA of the CDR3 is TGTGCCAGCTCACTTCCTAGCGGGTACGAGCAGTACTTC.

At least ten counts were recorded for this clonotype. The chain joins TRBV28 to TRBJ1-1; 7 bases are shared with TRBD1. Looked up from germline, CDR1 is MDHEN and CDR2 is SYDVKM. CDR3 length: 15 residues. V lost 4 bases, J lost 1 base, and 6 bases stayed unmatched. The CDR3 sequence is CASSSVEGANTEAFF. The CDR3 region has the DNA TGTGCCAGCAGTTCCGTGGAGGGGGCGAACACTGAAGCTTTCTTT.

The table lists this clonotype with many counts. V is TRBV7-6 and J is TRBJ2-7; 9 bases map to TRBD1. Per germline, CDR1 SGHVS and CDR2 FNYEAQ. CDR3 length: 14 residues. After removal of 3 bases from V and 3 bases from J, the junction contained 3 bases not matched to a gene. CDR3 sequence reads: CASSLTGQGYEQYF. The DNA for the CDR3 is TGTGCCAGCAGCTTGACGGGACAGGGCTACGAGCAGTACTTC.

This clonotype was counted many times. This rearrangement joins TRBV5-1 to TRBJ1-1; D perhaps matches TRBD1 (6 bases). V lost 4 bases, J lost 2 bases, and 12 bases lay in between. The germline CDR1 and CDR2 sequences are SGHRS and YFSETQ. This CDR3 has 14 residues. DNA for the CDR3: TGCGCCAGCAGCGGGGGACAACTCAACACTGAAGCTTTCTTT. This translates into CASSGGQLNTEAFF.

The CDR3 is CASSLPPPGEQYF. The CDR3 bases are TGTGCCAGCAGTTTACCCCCCCCGGGGGAGCAGTACTTC. The chain recombines TRBV27 with TRBJ2-7, with TRBD2 as a possible D gene (5 bases). Germline V gives CDR1 MNHEY, CDR2 SMNVEV (reference sequence). V lost 2 bases and J 7 bases, leaving 12 bases between the germline ends. The CDR3 covers 13 residues.

This clonotype appeared many times. The chain links TRBV20-1 to TRBJ2-3, with 12 bases identical to TRBD2. With 6 bases clipped from V and 5 bases from J, the junction kept 12 bases outside the gene matches. Per the germline V gene, CDR1 is DFQATT and CDR2 is SNEGSKA (reference sequence). This CDR3 spans 16 amino acids. Here the CDR3 reads CSAFISSGGAEDTQYF. The CDR3 DNA is TGCAGTGCGTTCATCTCTAGCGGGGGGGCCGAAGATACGCAGTATTTT.

This clonotype was seen at least ten times. This chain links TRBV30 with TRBJ2-7, with 10 bases fitting TRBD2. This CDR3 region has 16 residues. Germline CDR1 is GTSNPN and CDR2 is SVGIG (reference sequence). V trimming: 0 bases; J trimming: 3 bases; junction bases outside the gene matches: 8. CDR3 DNA: TGTGCCTGGAGTGTAGGTCTAGCGGGAGTTGTCTACGAGCAGTACTTC. Its protein product is CAWSVGLAGVVYEQYF.

This clonotype counts as medium-sized. The chain recombines TRBV5-1 with TRBJ1-1; the match to TRBD1 covers 8 bases. Trimming cost V 5 bases and J 5 bases; bases outside gene matches: 5. This CDR3 region has 13 residues. Germline CDR1 reads SGHRS; CDR2 reads YFSETQ. CDR3 in amino acids: CASRQGDRTEAFF. In DNA form, the CDR3 reads TGCGCCAGCAGACAGGGGGATCGGACTGAAGCTTTCTTT.

The table lists this clonotype with many counts. The junction and the germline gene differ at one end; a read error may be behind it. This chain joins TRBV20-1 and TRBJ1-4, with D unclear. CDR1 and CDR2 from the germline V gene are DFQATT and SNEGSKA (reference sequence). The CDR3 extends over 15 amino acids. CDR3 in DNA: TGCAGTGCTCGAGACCCAATGACAACTAATGAAAAACTGTTTTTT. This encodes CSARDPMTTNEKLFF.

Only a few counts were recorded for this clonotype. CDR3 sequence: CASSGSTTQQFF. CDR3 sequence (DNA): TGCGCCAGCAGCGGGAGTACTACCCAACAGTTCTTC. The V and J genes are TRBV5-1 and TRBJ2-1; tentatively, D is TRBD2 (5 bases). This CDR3 has 12 residues. Per germline, CDR1 SGHRS and CDR2 YFSETQ. Between the trimmed V and J ends, which lost 4 bases and 13 bases, there was a span of 15 bases.

In this sample, this clonotype turned up many times. This rearrangement joins TRBV10-2 to TRBJ2-3; unclear D gene. Trimming shortened V by 3 bases and J by 7 bases, and 2 bases separated the two germline ends. CDR1 WSHSY and CDR2 SAAADI come from the germline V gene. The CDR3 length is 10 residues. In nucleotides, the CDR3 is TGCGCCAGCAGTGAAAATACGCAGTATTTT. Amino acids: CASSENTQYF.

The chain's CDR3 is CATSTSAYNEQFF. CDR3 bases: TGTGCCACCAGCACTAGCGCCTACAATGAGCAGTTCTTC. The chain uses TRBV24-1 and TRBJ2-1, with 7 bases matching TRBD2. This CDR3 has 13 amino acids. Germline trimming cut 7 bases from V and 2 bases from J; bases unmatched to any gene: 1. Germline loops: CDR1 KGHDR, CDR2 SFDVKD.

In its sample, this clonotype was seen a few times. This chain connects TRBV5-8 to TRBJ2-3, with D unresolved. The CDR3 runs 12 residues. V dropped 0 bases and J dropped 7 bases, with 6 bases sitting between them. In germline, CDR1 is SGHTS, CDR2 YDEGEE. The CDR3 bases are TGTGCCAGCAGCTTGGAAGTCCATACGCAGTATTTT. Protein product: CASSLEVHTQYF.

This clonotype was observed many times. The V call is TRBV19, the J call TRBJ1-5; D not certain. This CDR3 has 13 residues. Germline V gene sequence: CDR1 LNHDA, CDR2 SQIVND (reference sequence). Deletions cut 6 bases from V and 0 bases from J, with 6 bases between. CDR3 DNA: TGTGCCAGTAGAACGGATAGCAATCAGCCCCAGCATTTT. Protein product: CASRTDSNQPQHF.

This clonotype was counted ten times or more. This rearrangement joins TRBV29-1 to TRBJ2-6, with D tentatively TRBD1 or TRBD2 (5 bases each). Trimming cost V 4 bases and J 0 bases, with 13 bases left between them. The germline gives CDR1 SQVTM, CDR2 ANQGSEA. The CDR3 extends over 16 amino acids. The CDR3 nucleotides read TGCAGCGTTGCTGGGGACGTCGACTCTGGGGCCAACGTCCTGACTTTC. It translates to CSVAGDVDSGANVLTF.

The V and J genes are TRBV7-8 and TRBJ2-1; TRBD2 matches 9 bases. V was pared by 7 bases and J by 5 bases, with 6 bases of the junction left unmatched. The germline gives CDR1 SGHVS, CDR2 FQNEAQ. The length of the CDR3 is 14 residues. Written as DNA, the CDR3 is TGTGCCAGCACCCTAGCGGGGAGACACAATGAGCAGTTCTTC. Translating it yields CASTLAGRHNEQFF. The entire variable domain, with the rest obtained from reference TRBV7-8 and TRBJ2-1, is as follows: GAGVSQSPRYKVAKRGQDVALRCDPISGHVSLFWYQQALGQGPEFLTYFQNEAQLDKSGLPSDRFFAERPEGSVSTLKIQRTQQEDSAVYLCASTLAGRHNEQFFGPGTRLTVL.

This clonotype was seen many times. This chain links TRBV20-1 with TRBJ2-1, with 10 nucleotides matching TRBD2. The CDR3 is made up of 15 amino acids. V was clipped by 0 bases and J by 4 bases; unmatched bases: 3. CDR1 DFQATT and CDR2 SNEGSKA come from the germline V gene (reference sequence). CDR3 sequence reads: CSARDPSGRYNEQFF. CDR3 in DNA: TGCAGTGCTAGAGATCCTAGCGGGAGATACAATGAGCAGTTCTTC.